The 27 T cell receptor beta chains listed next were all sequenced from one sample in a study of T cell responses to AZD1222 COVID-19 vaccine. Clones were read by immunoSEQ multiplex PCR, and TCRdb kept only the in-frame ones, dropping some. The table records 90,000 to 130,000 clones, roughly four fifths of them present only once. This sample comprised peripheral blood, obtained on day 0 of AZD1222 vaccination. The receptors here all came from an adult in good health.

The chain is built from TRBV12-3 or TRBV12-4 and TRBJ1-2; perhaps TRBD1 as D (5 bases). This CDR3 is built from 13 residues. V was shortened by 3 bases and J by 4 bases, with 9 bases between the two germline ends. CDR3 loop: CASSFDSSYGYTF. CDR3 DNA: TGTGCCAGCAGTTTCGACAGCAGCTATGGCTACACCTTC.

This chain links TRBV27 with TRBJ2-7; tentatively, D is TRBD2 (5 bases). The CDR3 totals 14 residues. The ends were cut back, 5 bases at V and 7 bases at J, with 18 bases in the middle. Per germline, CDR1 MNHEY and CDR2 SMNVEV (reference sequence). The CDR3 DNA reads TGTGCCAGCAGTCCCAATAGCAGGCGCGGGGAGCAGTACTTC. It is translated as CASSPNSRRGEQYF.

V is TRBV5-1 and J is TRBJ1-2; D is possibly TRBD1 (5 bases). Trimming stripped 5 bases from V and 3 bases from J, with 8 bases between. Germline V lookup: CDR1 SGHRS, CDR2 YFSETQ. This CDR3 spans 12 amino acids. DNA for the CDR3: TGCGCCAGCAGGTTAGGGGACTATGGCTACACCTTC. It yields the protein CASRLGDYGYTF.

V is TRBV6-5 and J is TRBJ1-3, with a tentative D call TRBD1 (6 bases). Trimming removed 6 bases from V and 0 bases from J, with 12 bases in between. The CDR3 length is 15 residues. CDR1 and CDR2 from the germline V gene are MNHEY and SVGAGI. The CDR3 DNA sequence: TGTGCCAGCAGGGACGACAGGTTCTCTGGAAACACCATATATTTT. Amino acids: CASRDDRFSGNTIYF.

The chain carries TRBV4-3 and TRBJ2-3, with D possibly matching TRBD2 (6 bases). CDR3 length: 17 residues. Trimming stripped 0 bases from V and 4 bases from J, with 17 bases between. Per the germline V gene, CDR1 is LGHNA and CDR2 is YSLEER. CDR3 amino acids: CASSQERSPGASDTQYF. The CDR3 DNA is TGCGCCAGCAGCCAAGAACGATCCCCGGGAGCCTCAGATACGCAGTATTTT.

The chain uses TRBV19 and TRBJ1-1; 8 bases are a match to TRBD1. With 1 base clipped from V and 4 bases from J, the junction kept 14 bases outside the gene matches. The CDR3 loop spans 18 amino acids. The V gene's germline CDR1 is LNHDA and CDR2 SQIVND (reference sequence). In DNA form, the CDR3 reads TGTGCCAGTAGTATAGTTCCGGTACTTCAGGGGGCGGGCACTGAAGCTTTCTTT. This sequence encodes CASSIVPVLQGAGTEAFF.

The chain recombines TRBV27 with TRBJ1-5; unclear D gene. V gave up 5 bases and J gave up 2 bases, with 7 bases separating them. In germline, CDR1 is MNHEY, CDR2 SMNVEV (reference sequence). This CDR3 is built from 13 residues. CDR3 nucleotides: TGTGCCAGCAGTCCCCTTGGCAATCAGCCCCAGCATTTT. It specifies CASSPLGNQPQHF.

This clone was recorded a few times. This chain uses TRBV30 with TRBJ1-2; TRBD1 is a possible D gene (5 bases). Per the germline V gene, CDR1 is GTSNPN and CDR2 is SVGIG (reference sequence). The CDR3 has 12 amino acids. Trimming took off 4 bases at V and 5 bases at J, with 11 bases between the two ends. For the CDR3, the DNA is TGTGCCTGGAATACCGGGGGGTATGGCTACACCTTC. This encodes CAWNTGGYGYTF.

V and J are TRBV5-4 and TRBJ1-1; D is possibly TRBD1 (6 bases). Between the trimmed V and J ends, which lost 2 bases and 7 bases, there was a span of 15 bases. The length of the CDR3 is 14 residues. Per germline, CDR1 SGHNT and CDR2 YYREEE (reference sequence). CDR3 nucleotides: TGTGCCAGCAGCTTACAGGGATCCAGGAATGAAGCTTTCTTT. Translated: CASSLQGSRNEAFF.

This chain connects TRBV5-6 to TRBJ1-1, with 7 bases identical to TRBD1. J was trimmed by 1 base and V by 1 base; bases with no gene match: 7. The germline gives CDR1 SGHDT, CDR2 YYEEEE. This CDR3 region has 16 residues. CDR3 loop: CASSLSLRGPNTEAFF. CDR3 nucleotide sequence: TGTGCCAGCAGCTTGAGTTTGAGGGGGCCGAACACTGAAGCTTTCTTT.

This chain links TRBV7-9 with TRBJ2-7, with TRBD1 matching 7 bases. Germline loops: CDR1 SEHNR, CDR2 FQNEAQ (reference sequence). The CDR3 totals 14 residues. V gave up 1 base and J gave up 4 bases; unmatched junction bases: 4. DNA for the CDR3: TGTGCCAGCAGCTTAGGAGGGACAGTTTACGAGCAGTACTTC. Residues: CASSLGGTVYEQYF.

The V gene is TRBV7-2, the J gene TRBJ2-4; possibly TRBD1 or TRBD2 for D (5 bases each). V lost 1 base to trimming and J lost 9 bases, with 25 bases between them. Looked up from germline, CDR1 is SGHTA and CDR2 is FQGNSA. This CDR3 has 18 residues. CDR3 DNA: TGTGCCAGCAGCTTAGACCCCCAGATAAGAGGGGTATTATCCATTCAGTACTTC. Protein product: CASSLDPQIRGVLSIQYF.

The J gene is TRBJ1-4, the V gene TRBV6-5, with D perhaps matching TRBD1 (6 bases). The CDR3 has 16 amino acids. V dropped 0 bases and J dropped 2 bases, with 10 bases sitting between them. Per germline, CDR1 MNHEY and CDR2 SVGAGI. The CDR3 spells CASSYSQGYTNEKLFF. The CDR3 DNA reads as TGTGCCAGCAGTTACTCGCAGGGGTATACTAATGAAAAACTGTTTTTT.

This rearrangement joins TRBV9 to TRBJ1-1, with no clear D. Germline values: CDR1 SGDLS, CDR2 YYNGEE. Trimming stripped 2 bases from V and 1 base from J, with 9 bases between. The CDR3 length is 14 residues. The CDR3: CASSVGVTNTEAFF. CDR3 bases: TGTGCCAGCAGCGTCGGGGTTACGAACACTGAAGCTTTCTTT.

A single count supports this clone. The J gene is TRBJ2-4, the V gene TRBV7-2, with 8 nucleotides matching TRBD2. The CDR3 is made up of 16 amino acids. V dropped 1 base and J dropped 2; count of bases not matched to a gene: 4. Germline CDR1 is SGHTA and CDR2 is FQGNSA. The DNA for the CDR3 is TGTGCCAGCAGCTTAGTACGGGGGGGCCCCAAAAACATTCAGTACTTC. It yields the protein CASSLVRGGPKNIQYF.

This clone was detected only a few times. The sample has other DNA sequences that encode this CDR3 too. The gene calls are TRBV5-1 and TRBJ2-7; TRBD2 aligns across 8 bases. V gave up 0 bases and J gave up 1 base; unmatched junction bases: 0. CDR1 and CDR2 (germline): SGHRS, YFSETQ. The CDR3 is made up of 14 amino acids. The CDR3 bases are TGCGCCAGCAGCTTGGCTAGCGGGTCCTACGAGCAGTACTTC. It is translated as CASSLASGSYEQYF.

CDR3 nucleotides: TGTATTACCGGGACTGATAACTATGGCTACACCTTC. Translating gives CITGTDNYGYTF. The rearrangement uses TRBV28 and TRBJ1-2; tentatively, D is TRBD1 (5 bases). CDR1 is MDHEN, CDR2 SYDVKM, per germline. The CDR3 loop spans 12 amino acids.

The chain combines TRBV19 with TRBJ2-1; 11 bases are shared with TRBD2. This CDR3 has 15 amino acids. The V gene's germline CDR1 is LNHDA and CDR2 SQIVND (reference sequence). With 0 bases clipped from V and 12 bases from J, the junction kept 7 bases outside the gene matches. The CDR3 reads CASSIDLAGGRTQFF. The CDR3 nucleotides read TGTGCCAGTAGTATAGACCTAGCGGGGGGCCGGACGCAGTTCTTC.

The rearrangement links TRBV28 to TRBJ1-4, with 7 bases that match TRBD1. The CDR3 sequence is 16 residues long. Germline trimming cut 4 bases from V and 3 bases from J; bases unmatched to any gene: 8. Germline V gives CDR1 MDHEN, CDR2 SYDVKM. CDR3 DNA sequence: TGTGCCAGCAGTTCAACAACAGGGGCCTCTAATGAAAAACTGTTTTTT. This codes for CASSSTTGASNEKLFF.

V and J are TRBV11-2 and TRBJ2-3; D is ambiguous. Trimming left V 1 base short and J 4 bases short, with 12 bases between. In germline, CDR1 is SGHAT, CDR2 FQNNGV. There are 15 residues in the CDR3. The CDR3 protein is CASSLVRVSADTQYF. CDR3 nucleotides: TGTGCCAGCAGCTTAGTTCGAGTCTCGGCAGATACGCAGTATTTT. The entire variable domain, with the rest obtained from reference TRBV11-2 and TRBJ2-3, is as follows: EAGVAQSPRYKIIEKRQSVAFWCNPISGHATLYWYQQILGQGPKLLIQFQNNGVVDDSQLPKDRFSAERLKGVDSTLKIQPAKLEDSAVYLCASSLVRVSADTQYFGPGTRLTVL.

This CDR3 reads CSVDPSTDTQYF. The CDR3 DNA follows: TGCAGCGTTGACCCTAGCACAGATACGCAGTATTTT. The rearrangement joins TRBV29-1 to TRBJ2-3; the D is unclear. V lost 3 bases, J lost 0 bases, and 4 bases lay in between. This CDR3 is built from 12 residues. CDR1 SQVTM and CDR2 ANQGSEA come from the germline V gene.

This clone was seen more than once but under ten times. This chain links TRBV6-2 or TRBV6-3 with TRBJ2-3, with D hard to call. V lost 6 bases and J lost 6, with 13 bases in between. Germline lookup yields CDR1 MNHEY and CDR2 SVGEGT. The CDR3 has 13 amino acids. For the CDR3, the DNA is TGTGCCAGCAGCCCCGACTCCGAGGATACGCAGTATTTT. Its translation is CASSPDSEDTQYF.

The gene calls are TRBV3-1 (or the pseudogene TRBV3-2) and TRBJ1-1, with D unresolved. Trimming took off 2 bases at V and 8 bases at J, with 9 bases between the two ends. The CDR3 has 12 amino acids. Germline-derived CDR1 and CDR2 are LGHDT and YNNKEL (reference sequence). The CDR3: CASSQSLGEAFF. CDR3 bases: TGTGCCAGCAGCCAAAGTTTGGGGGAAGCTTTCTTT.

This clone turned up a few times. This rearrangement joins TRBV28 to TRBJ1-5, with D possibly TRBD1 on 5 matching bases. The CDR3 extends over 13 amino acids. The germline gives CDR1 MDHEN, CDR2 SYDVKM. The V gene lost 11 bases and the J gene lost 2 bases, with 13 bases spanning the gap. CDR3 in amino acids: CAAQGTGNQPQHF. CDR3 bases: TGTGCCGCCCAAGGGACGGGCAATCAGCCCCAGCATTTT.

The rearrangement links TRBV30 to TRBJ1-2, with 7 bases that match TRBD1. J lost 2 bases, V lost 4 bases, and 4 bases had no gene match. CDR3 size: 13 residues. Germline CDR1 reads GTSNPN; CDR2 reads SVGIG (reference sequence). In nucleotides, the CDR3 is TGTGCCTGGACGGGACAGCCGAACTATGGCTACACCTTC. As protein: CAWTGQPNYGYTF.

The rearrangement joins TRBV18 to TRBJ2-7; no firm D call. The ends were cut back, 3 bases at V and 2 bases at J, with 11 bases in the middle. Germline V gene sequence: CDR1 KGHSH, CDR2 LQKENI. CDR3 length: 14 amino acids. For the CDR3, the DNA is TGTGCCAGCTCACCGGCGGACGAGACCTACGAGCAGTACTTC. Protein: CASSPADETYEQYF.

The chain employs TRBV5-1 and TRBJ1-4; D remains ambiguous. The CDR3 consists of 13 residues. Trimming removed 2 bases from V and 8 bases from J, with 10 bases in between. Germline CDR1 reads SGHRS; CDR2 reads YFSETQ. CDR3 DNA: TGCGCCAGCAGCTTAGGAACAGCGGAAAAACTGTTTTTT. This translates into CASSLGTAEKLFF. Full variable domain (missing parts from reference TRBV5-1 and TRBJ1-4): KAGVTQTPRYLIKTRGQQVTLSCSPISGHRSVSWYQQTPGQGLQFLFEYFSETQRNKGNFPGRFSGRQFSNSRSEMNVSTLELGDSALYLCASSLGTAEKLFFGSGTQLSVL.